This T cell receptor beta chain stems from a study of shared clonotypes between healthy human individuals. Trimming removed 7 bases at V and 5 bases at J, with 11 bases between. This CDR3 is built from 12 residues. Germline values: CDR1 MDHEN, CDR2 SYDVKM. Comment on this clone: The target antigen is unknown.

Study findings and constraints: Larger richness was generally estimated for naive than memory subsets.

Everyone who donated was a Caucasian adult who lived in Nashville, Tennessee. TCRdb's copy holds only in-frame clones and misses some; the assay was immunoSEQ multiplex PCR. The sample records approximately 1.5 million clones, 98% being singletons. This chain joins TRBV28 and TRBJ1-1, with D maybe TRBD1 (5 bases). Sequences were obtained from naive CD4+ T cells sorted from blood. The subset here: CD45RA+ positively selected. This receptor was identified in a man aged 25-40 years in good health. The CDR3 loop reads CASTGGVTEAFF. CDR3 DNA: TGTGCCAGCACTGGAGGGGTAACTGAAGCTTTCTTT.